This T cell receptor (beta chain) came from a study of T cell changes during pregnancy in multiple sclerosis. This clone was observed a single time. V gave up 5 bases and J gave up 4 bases, with 14 bases separating them. This CDR3 region has 14 residues. Germline V gene data show CDR1 as SGHAT and CDR2 as FQNNGV. The table came from immunoSEQ multiplex PCR; TCRdb's copy has only in-frame clones and leaves some out. The sample includes approximately 89,000 clones, around 93% seen only once; the top ten take 2.5%. The origin of this receptor is a female donor with multiple sclerosis, enrolled in a pregnancy study. The chain has TRBV11-2 and TRBJ1-2; tentative D call: TRBD1 (5 bases). Specimen: peripheral blood, collected in the third trimester of pregnancy. CDR3 amino acids: CASSQGAGIYGYTF. As DNA, the CDR3 is TGTGCCAGCAGCCAAGGGGCAGGAATCTATGGCTACACCTTC.